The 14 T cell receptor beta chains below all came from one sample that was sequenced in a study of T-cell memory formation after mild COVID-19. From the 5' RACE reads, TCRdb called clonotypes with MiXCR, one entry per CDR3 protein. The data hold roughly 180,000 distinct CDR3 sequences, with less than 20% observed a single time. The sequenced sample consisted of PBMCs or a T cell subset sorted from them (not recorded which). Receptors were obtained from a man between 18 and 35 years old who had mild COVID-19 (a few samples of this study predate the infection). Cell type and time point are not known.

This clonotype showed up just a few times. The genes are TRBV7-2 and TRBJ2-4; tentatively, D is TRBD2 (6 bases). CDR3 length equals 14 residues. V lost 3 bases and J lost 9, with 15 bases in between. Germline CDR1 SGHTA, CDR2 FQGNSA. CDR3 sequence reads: CASSFAEGEAIQYF. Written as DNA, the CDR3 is TGTGCCAGCAGCTTCGCTGAAGGGGAGGCCATTCAGTACTTC.

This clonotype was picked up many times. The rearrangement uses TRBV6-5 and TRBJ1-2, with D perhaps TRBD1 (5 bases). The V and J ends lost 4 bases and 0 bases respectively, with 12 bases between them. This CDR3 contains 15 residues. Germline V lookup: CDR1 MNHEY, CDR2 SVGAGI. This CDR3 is CASSWGAEANYGYTF. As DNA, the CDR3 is TGTGCCAGCAGTTGGGGCGCGGAAGCTAACTATGGCTACACCTTC.

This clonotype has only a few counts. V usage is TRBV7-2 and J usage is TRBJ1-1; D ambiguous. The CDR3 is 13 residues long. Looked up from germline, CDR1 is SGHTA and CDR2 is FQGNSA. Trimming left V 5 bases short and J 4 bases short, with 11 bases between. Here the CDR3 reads CASSPGWATEAFF. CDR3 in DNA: TGTGCCAGCAGCCCGGGGTGGGCCACTGAAGCTTTCTTT.

This CDR3 reads CASSPGQGPGETQYF. In DNA form, the CDR3 reads TGTGCCAGCTCACCAGGGCAGGGCCCAGGGGAGACCCAGTACTTC. The V and J genes are TRBV18 and TRBJ2-5; TRBD1 might be the D (5 bases). The V gene lost 2 bases and the J gene lost 5 bases, with 15 bases spanning the gap. Germline V gives CDR1 KGHSH, CDR2 LQKENI. CDR3 length: 15 residues.

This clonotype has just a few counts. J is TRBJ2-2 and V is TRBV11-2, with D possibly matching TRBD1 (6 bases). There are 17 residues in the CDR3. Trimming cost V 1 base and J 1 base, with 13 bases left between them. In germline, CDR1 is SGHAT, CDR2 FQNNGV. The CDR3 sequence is CASSLGRGKKNTGELFF. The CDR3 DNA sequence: TGTGCCAGCAGCTTAGGCAGGGGAAAAAAGAACACCGGGGAGCTGTTTTTT.

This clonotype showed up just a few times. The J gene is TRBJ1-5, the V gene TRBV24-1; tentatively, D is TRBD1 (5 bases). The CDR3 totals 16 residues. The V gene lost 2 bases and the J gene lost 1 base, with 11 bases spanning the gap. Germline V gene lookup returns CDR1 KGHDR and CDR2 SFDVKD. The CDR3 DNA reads TGTGCCACCAGTGATTCGAGAAGGGGAAGCAATCAGCCCCAGCATTTT. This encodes CATSDSRRGSNQPQHF.

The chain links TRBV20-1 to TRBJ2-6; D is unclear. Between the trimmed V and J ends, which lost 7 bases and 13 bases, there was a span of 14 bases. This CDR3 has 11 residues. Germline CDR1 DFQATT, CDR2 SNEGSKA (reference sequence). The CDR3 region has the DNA TGCAGTGTCCCGACCCAAGGGGTCCTGACTTTC. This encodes CSVPTQGVLTF.

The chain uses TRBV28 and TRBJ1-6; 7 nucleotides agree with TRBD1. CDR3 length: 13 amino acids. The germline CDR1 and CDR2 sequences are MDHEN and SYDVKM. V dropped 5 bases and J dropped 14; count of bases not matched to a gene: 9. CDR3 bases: TGTGCCAGCAGTCTACCGGGACAGCCTTCCCTCCACTTT. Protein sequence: CASSLPGQPSLHF.

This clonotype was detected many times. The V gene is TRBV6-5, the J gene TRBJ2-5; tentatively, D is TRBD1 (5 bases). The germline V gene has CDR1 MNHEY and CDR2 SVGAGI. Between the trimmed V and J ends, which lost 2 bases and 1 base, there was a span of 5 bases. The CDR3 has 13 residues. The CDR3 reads CASSYRGQETQYF. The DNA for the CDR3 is TGTGCCAGCAGTTACAGGGGCCAAGAGACCCAGTACTTC.

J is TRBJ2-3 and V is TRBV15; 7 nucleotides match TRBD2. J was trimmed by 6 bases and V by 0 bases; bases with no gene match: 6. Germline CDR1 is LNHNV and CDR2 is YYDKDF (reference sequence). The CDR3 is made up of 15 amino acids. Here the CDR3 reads CATSREGGAGDTQYF. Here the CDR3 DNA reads TGTGCCACCAGCAGAGAGGGAGGGGCAGGCGATACGCAGTATTTT.

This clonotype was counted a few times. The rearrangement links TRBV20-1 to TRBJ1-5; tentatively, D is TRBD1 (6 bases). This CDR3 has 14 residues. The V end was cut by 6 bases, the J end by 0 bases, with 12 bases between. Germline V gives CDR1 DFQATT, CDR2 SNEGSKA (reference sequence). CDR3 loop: CSATQGNSNQPQHF. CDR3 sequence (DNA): TGCAGTGCGACACAGGGAAATAGCAATCAGCCCCAGCATTTT.

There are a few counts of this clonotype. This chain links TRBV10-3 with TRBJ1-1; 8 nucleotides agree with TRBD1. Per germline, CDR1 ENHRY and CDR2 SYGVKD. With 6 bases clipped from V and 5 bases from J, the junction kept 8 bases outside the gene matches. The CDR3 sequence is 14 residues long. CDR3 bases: TGTGCCATCAGGGCCGGACAGGGCGGAACTGAAGCTTTCTTT. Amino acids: CAIRAGQGGTEAFF.

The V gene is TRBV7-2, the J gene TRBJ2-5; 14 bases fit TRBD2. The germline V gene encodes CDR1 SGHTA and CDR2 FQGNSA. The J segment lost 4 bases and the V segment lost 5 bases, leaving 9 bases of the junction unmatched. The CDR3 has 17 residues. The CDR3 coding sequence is TGTGCCAGCAGCAGAGGGACTAGCGGGGGAGGTAGAGAGACCCAGTACTTC. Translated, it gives CASSRGTSGGGRETQYF.

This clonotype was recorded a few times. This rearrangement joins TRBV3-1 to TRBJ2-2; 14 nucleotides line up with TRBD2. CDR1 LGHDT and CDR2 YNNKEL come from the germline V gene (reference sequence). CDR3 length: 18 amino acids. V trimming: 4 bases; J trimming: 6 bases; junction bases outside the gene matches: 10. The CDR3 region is CASSPTSGGATYSGELFF. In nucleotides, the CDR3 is TGTGCCAGCAGCCCGACTAGCGGGGGGGCCACTTACTCCGGGGAGCTGTTTTTT.